This TCR beta chain was obtained from a study of cytomegalovirus exposure and HLA in healthy donors. The CDR3 covers 14 residues. V shed 6 bases and J shed 2 bases, with 12 bases lying between them. Looked up from germline, CDR1 is SEHNR and CDR2 is FQNEAQ (reference sequence). Overall study results and limits: Common viral pathogens (according to a later analysis) appeared linked to several of the most significant clusters. Association with HLA alleles at 0.05 false discovery rate was found for 16,951 TCR beta sequences in a later analysis.

Primers included in the PCR were 60 Vbeta and 13 Jbeta primers. Here immunoSEQ multiplex PCR was the method, and the copy in TCRdb shows in-frame clones only, minus some. In the table there are about 150,000 clones, approximately 9% of which are singletons. About this clone: Antigen: not known.

This TCR was sampled from a woman aged 40-49 years in good health and CMV-seropositive. The chain combines TRBV7-9 with TRBJ2-3; D possibly corresponds to TRBD1 (6 bases). Sequencing was done on a sample of PBMCs. The CDR3 loop is CASSLTGFTDTQYF. For the CDR3, the DNA is TGTGCCAGCAGTCTGACAGGATTCACAGATACGCAGTATTTT.